The clone carrying this T cell receptor (beta chain) came up many times. CDR3-region Arm-PCR and iRepertoire HTBI primers produced the TCR beta libraries. TCRdb analysed the multiplex PCR reads with MiXCR anew, one entry per CDR3 protein. The data show a few hundred thousand distinct CDR3 sequences, roughly 23% seen once. These data are taken from a study of regulatory T cells in long-lasting Graves disease. Study as a whole: The definition of persistent Graves' disease was over 5 years of antithyroid drugs with positive TSH receptor antibodies.

Germline V gene lookup returns CDR1 SQVTM and CDR2 ANQGSEA. Trimming cost V 5 bases and J 1 base, with 11 bases left between them. The CDR3 extends over 13 amino acids. Time point given: persistent/refractory GD, antithyroid drugs over 5 years with positive TRAb. Making the TCR library involved RNA that had been extracted from PBMCs. The sample in question was peripheral blood mononuclear cells (PBMCs), obtained when the disease was refractory, from a patient treated with antithyroid drugs. This TCR was sampled from a woman in her forties with Graves disease. The chain has TRBV29-1 and TRBJ1-1, with D uncertain. The CDR3 coding sequence is TGCAGCGTTTTAACCGTTAGGAACACTGAAGCTTTCTTT. The encoded protein is CSVLTVRNTEAFF.